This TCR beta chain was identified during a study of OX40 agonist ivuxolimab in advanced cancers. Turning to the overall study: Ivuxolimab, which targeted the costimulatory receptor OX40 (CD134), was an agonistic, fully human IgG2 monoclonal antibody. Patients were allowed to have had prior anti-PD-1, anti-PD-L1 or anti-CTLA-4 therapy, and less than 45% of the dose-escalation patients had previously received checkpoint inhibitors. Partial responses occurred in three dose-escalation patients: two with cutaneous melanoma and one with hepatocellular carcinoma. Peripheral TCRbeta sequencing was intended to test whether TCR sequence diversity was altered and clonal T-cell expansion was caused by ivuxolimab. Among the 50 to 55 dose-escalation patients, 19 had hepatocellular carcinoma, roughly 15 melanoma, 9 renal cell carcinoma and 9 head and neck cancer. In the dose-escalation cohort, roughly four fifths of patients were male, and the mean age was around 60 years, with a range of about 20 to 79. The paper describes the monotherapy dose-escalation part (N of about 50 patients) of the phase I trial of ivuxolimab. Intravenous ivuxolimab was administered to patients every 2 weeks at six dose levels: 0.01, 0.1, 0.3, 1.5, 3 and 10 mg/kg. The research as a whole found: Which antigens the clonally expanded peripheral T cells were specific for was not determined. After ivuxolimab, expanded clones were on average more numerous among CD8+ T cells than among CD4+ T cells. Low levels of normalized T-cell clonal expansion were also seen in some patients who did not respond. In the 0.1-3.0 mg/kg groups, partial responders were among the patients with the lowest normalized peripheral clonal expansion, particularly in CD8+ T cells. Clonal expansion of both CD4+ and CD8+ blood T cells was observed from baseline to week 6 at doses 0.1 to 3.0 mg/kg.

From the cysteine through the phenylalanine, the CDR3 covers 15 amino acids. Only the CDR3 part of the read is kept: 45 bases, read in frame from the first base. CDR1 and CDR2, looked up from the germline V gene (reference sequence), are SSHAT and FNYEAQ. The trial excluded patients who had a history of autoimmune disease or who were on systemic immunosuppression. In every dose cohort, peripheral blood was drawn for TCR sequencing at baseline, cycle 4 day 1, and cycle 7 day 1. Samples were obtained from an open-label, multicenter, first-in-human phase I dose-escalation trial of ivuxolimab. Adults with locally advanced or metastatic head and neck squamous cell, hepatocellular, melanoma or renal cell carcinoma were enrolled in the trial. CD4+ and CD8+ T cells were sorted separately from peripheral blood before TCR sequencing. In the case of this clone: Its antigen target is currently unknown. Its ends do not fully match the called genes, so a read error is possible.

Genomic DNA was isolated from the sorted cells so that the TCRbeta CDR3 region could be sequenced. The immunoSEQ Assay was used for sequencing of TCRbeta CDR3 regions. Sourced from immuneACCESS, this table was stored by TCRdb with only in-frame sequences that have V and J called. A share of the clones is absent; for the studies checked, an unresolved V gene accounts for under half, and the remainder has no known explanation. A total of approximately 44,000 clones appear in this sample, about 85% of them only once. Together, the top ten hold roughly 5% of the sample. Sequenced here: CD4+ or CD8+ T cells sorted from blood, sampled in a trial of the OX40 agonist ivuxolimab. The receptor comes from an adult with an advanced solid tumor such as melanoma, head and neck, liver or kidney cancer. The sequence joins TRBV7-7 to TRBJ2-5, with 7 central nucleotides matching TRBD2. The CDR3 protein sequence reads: CASSLVGGFVETQYF. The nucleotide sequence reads TGTGCTAGCAGCTTAGTGGGAGGGTTCGTCGAGACCCAGTACTTC.